This record looks at one T cell receptor beta chain sequence and its context. The antigen remains undetermined. The data were obtained in a study of OX40 agonist ivuxolimab in advanced cancers. Study summary: Dose-escalation patients had hepatocellular carcinoma, melanoma, renal cell or head and neck cancer. Study observations and caveats: CD4+ and CD8+ T cells in blood underwent clonal expansion by week 6 at 0.1 to 3.0 mg/kg. CD8+ T cells averaged more expanded clones than CD4+.

V dropped 4 bases and J dropped 6 bases, with 10 bases sitting between them. The germline V gene has CDR1 SEHNR and CDR2 FQNEAQ (reference sequence). The CDR3 extends over 12 amino acids. The method was immunoSEQ multiplex PCR; TCRdb's version includes in-frame clones alone and lacks a portion of them. The table records fewer than 70,000 clones, roughly nine tenths of them present only once. V is TRBV7-9 and J is TRBJ2-7; no clear D. The sequencing here drew on CD4+ or CD8+ T cells sorted from blood, taken in a trial of the OX40 agonist ivuxolimab. The receptor was derived from an adult with an advanced solid tumor such as melanoma, head and neck, liver or kidney cancer. CDR3 protein: CASSSQLSEQYF. In DNA form, the CDR3 reads TGTGCCAGCAGCTCCCAGCTTTCCGAGCAGTACTTC. The variable domain in full, with the rest retrieved from reference TRBV7-9 and TRBJ2-7, is DTGVSQNPRHKITKRGQNVTFRCDPISEHNRLYWYRQTLGQGPEFLTYFQNEAQLEKSRLLSDRFSAERPKGSFSTLEIQRTEQGDSAMYLCASSSQLSEQYFGPGTRLTVT.